This TCR beta chain was captured in a study of T cell responses to AZD1222 COVID-19 vaccine. Here immunoSEQ multiplex PCR was the method, and the copy in TCRdb shows in-frame clones only, minus some. The sample consists of over 150,000 clones, roughly nine tenths of them appearing once. Study findings and constraints: Donors in the cohort were predominantly white British and more often female, and clonal diversity was possibly underestimated. Just a handful of people given AZD1222 tested seropositive at baseline. No repertoire was sampled before or during the peak T cell response, only after it.

The CDR3 covers 15 residues. Germline V gives CDR1 SGHRS, CDR2 YFSETQ. Germline trimming cut 6 bases from V and 4 bases from J; bases unmatched to any gene: 5. Comment on this clone: Its target is not known.

The receptor was isolated from an adult who received the AZD1222 COVID-19 vaccine. The chain recombines TRBV5-1 with TRBJ2-3; 13 nucleotides agree with TRBD2. Material: peripheral blood, obtained 28 days after the second AZD1222 dose. In DNA form, the CDR3 reads TGCGCCAGCACCCTACTAGCGGGAGGGCCAGATACGCAGTATTTT. Its protein is CASTLLAGGPDTQYF.